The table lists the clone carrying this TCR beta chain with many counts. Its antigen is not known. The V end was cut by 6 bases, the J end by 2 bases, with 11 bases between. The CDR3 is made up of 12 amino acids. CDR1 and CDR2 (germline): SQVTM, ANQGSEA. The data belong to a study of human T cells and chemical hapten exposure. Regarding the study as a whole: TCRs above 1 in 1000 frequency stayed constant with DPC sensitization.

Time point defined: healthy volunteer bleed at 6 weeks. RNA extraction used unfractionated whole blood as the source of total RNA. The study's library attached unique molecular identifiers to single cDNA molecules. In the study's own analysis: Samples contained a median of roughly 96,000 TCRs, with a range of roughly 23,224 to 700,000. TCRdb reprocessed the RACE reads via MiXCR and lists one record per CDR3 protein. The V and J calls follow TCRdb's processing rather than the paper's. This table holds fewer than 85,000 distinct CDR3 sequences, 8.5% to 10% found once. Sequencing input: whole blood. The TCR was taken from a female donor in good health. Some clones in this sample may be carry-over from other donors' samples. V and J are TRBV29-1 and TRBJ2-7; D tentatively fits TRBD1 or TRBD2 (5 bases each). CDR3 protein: CSVRDGAYEQYF. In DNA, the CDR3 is TGCAGCGTCCGGGACGGAGCCTACGAGCAGTACTTC.